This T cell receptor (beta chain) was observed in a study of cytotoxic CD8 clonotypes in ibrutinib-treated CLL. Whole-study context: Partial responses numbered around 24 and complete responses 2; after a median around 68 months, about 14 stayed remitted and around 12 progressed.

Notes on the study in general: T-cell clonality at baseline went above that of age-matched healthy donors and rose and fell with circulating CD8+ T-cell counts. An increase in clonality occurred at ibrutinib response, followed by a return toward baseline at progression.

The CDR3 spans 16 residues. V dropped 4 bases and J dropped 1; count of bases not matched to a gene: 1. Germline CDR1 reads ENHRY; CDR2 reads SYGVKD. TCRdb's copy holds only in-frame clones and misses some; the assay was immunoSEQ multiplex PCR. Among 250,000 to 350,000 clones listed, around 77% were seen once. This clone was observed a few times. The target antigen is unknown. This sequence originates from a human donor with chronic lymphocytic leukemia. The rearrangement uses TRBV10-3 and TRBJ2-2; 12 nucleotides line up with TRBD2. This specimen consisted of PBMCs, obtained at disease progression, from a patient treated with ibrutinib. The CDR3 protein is CAISALAGGNTGELFF. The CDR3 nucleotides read TGTGCCATCAGTGCACTAGCGGGAGGGAACACCGGGGAGCTGTTTTTT.